The TCR beta chain described here comes from a study of radiotherapy plus CTLA-4 blockade in lung cancer. Sequencing used immunoSEQ multiplex PCR; TCRdb keeps in-frame clones, though not all of them. The sample has 89,000 or so clones, around four fifths seen once; the top ten hold around 3%. Per the germline V gene, CDR1 is MDHEN and CDR2 is SYDVKM. The J segment lost 3 bases and the V segment lost 5 bases, leaving 3 bases of the junction unmatched. This CDR3 contains 14 residues. This receptor was identified in a human donor with non-small cell lung cancer who had a partial response to radiotherapy plus ipilimumab. Sequenced material: peripheral blood, taken from a patient treated with radiotherapy plus ipilimumab. The V gene is TRBV28, the J gene TRBJ2-2, with TRBD1 identical over 7 bases. CDR3 amino acids: CASSPGQYTGELFF. As DNA, the CDR3 is TGTGCCAGCAGTCCGGGACAGTACACCGGGGAGCTGTTTTTT. The entire variable domain, with the rest obtained from reference TRBV28 and TRBJ2-2, is as follows: DVKVTQSSRYLVKRTGEKVFLECVQDMDHENMFWYRQDPGLGLRLIYFSYDVKMKEKGDIPEGYSVSREKKERFSLILESASTNQTSMYLCASSPGQYTGELFFGEGSRLTVL.